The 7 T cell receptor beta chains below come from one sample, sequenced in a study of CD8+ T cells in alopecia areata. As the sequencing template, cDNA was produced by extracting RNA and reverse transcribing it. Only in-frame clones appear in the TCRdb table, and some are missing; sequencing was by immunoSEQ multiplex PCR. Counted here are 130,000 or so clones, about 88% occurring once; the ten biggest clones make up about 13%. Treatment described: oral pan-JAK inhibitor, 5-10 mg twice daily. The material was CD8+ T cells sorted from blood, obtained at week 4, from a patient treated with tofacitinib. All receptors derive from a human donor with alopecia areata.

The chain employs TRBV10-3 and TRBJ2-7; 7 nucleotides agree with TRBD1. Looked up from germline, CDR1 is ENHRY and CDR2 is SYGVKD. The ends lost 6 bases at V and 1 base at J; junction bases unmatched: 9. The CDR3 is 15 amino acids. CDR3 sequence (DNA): TGTGCCATCAGAAGCACAGGGGCCGTATCCTACGAGCAGTACTTC. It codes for CAIRSTGAVSYEQYF.

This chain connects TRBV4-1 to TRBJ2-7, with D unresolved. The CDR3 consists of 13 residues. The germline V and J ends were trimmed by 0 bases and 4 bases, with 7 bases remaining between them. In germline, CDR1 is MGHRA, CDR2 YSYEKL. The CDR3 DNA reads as TGCGCCAGCAGCCAAGATGACGGGTACGAGCAGTACTTC. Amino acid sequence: CASSQDDGYEQYF.

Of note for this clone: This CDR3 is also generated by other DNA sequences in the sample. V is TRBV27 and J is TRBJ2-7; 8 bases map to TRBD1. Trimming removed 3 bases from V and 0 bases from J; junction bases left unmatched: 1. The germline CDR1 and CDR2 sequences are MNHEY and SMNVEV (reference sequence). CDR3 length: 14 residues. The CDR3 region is CASSFGQGSYEQYF. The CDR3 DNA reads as TGTGCCAGCAGTTTTGGACAGGGCTCCTACGAGCAGTACTTC.

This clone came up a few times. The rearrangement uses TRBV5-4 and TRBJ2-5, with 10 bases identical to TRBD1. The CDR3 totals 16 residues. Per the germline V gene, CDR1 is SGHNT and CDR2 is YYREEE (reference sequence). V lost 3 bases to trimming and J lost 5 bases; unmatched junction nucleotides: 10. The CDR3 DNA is TGTGCCAGCAGCTCGACCGGGACAGGGGTTTCGGAGACCCAGTACTTC. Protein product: CASSSTGTGVSETQYF.

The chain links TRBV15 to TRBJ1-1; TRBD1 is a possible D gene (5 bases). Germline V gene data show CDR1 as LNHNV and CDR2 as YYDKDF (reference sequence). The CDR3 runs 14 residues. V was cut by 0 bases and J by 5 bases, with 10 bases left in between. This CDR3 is CATSRDSGQTEAFF. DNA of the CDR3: TGTGCCACCAGCAGAGATTCGGGGCAGACTGAAGCTTTCTTT.

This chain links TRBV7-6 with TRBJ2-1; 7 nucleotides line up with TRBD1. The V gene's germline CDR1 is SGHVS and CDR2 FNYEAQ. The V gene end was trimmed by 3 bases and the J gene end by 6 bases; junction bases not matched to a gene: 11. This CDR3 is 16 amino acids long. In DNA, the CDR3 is TGTGCCAGCAGCTTGGCCGGGGACAGACCGTCCAATGAGCAGTTCTTC. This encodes CASSLAGDRPSNEQFF. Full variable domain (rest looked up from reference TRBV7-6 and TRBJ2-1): GAGVSQSPRYKVTKRGQDVALRCDPISGHVSLYWYRQALGQGPEFLTYFNYEAQQDKSGLPNDRFSAERPEGSISTLTIQRTEQRDSAMYRCASSLAGDRPSNEQFFGPGTRLTVL.

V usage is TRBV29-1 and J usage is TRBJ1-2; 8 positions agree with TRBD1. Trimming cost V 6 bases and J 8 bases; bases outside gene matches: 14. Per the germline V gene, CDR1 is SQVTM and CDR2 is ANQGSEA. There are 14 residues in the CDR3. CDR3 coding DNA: TGCAGCGTAATTGAACACCGCAGGGGGCAAGGCTACACCTTC. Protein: CSVIEHRRGQGYTF.